This TCR beta chain was documented in a study of blood T cell repertoires in COVID-19 (dated by TCRdb to the early 2020s). Concerning the study at large: Samples from collaborators originated in the United States, Italy and Spain and spanned both the acute and convalescent phases of COVID-19. Deeply sampled blood TCRbeta repertoires from subjects exposed to, actively infected with, or recovered from COVID-19 were included in the dataset. A freely available public database, intended as a resource for researchers studying the immune response to SARS-CoV-2, is where the repertoires were released. The samples were drawn from two sources: the first 160 participants of the ongoing ImmuneRACE study, and approximately 1,300 subjects contributed by 6 global collaborators. Where available, HLA class I and class II types were obtained from metadata supplied by the sample provider rather than from assay-based typing. The prospective study material was composed of cDNA or gDNA derived from T cells, B-cell-depleted T cells, or PBMCs. Nearly every sample came with metadata listing a de-identified subject ID, COVID-19 status, age in years and sex.

General conclusions and limits of the study: Clinical and demographic metadata were provided uncurated, with the amount varying by source and participant.

With respect to this clone: What this receptor recognizes is not known. No base quality information exists; no much larger clone differs at one position.

The CDR3 runs 13 amino acids, cysteine and phenylalanine included. Just CDR3 DNA is preserved here, 39 bases in frame from base 1. V drops 1 base and J drops 6 bases, leaving 8 bases in between. From the germline V gene (reference sequence), CDR1 is SGHNT and CDR2 is YYREEE. TCRbeta CDR3 regions were amplified from genomic DNA using the immunoSEQ Assay, a bias-controlled multiplex PCR. Processing in the source paper ran as follows. The number of nucleated cells in each sample was estimated by amplification of reference gene primers within the assay. To quantify the absolute abundance of each unique TCRbeta CDR3 rearrangement, sequence reads were collapsed and filtered. Productive Simpson clonality was computed per sample as the square root of Simpson's diversity index over productive rearrangements. As stored in TCRdb, this immuneACCESS dataset retains in-frame rearrangements with V and J assigned. A fraction of the clones does not appear; measured against another copy, unresolved V genes explain less than half of the discrepancy, and the remainder lacks a known reason. V, J and clone size are those of that table, while D and trimming were read from the DNA. The table for this sample lists tens of thousands of clones; about nine tenths of them were counted only once. The top ten clones comprise 14% of the sample.

Collaborating institutions collected whole blood in K2EDTA tubes following their own protocols. For TCRbeta analysis, collaborator samples were shipped as frozen whole blood, as isolated PBMCs, or as DNA extracted from either sample type. The receptor chain draws on TRBV5-4 and TRBJ2-1; possibly the D gene is TRBD1, per 5 matching bases. This receptor was identified in a human donor in a cohort sampled during active COVID-19. The sample comprised peripheral blood. The DNA sequence is TGTGCCAGCAGCTTGAAGACAGTCAATGAGCAGTTCTTC. Translated, this is CASSLKTVNEQFF.